This T cell receptor beta chain appears in the sequencing data of a study of shared T cell receptors in the human thymus. Trimming shortened V by 2 bases and J by 4 bases, and 11 bases separated the two germline ends. Germline assignment: CDR1 LNHDA and CDR2 SQIVND (reference sequence). This CDR3 spans 14 amino acids. The repertoire was sequenced with immunoSEQ multiplex PCR; TCRdb's copy has only in-frame clones and lacks some. The sample has 55,000 to 80,000 clones, over 90% seen once. J is TRBJ1-1 and V is TRBV19; unclear D gene. Sequenced input: thymocytes. The clonotype originates from a human donor. The CDR3 loop reads CASSITESSTEAFF. The CDR3 DNA follows: TGTGCCAGTAGTATAACAGAAAGTTCCACTGAAGCTTTCTTT.